The rows below give T cell receptor beta chains drawn from one sample of a study of blood T cell repertoires in COVID-19. Using immunoSEQ multiplex PCR, the repertoire was profiled, and TCRdb retains in-frame clones only, with some absent. The repertoire holds roughly 260,000 clones, about nine tenths seen once, with 2.6% in the top ten. Sample: PBMCs or T cells enriched from blood (not recorded which). The receptors originated from a woman in her 30s with acute COVID-19. Both conserved end residues are part of each CDR3. A D gene is named only where the DNA matches it firmly. A row's size may be missing; if present it is once, few, many or a size class.

J,size,D,V,CDR3,DNA
TRBJ2-7,-,TRBD1,TRBV27,CASSLTGYGYEQYF,TGTGCCAGCAGTTTGACAGGGTACGGGTACGAGCAGTACTTC
TRBJ2-5,-,TRBD1,TRBV2,CASLRGQGRETQYF,TGTGCCAGCCTTCGGGGACAGGGGAGGGAGACCCAGTACTTC
TRBJ2-3,few,TRBD2,TRBV3-1/TRBV3-2,CASSQSGGAGIDTQYF,TGTGCCAGCAGCCAGAGCGGGGGGGCTGGTATAGATACGCAGTATTTT
TRBJ1-6,-,-,TRBV6-5,CASISRAWANSPLHF,TGTGCCAGCATATCTCGAGCCTGGGCTAATTCACCCCTCCACTTT
TRBJ1-1,-,-,TRBV11-3,CASSPTWSAEAFF,TGTGCCAGCAGCCCCACATGGTCTGCTGAAGCTTTCTTT
TRBJ2-1,-,TRBD2,TRBV12-3/TRBV12-4,CASSLPAGFEQFF,TGTGCCAGCAGTTTACCAGCGGGGTTCGAGCAGTTCTTC
TRBJ1-2,few,TRBD1,TRBV9,CASSATGGPYGYTF,TGTGCCAGCAGCGCTACAGGGGGCCCCTATGGCTACACCTTC
TRBJ1-1,once,-,TRBV12-3/TRBV12-4,CASSLMVSVFF,TGTGCCAGCAGTTTGATGGTTTCAGTTTTCTTT
TRBJ1-2,-,TRBD1,TRBV5-4,CASSSRGTGNYGYTF,TGTGCCAGCAGCTCCAGAGGGACAGGGAACTATGGCTACACCTTC
TRBJ1-2,-,-,TRBV12-5,CASGLQDGYTF,TGTGCTAGTGGTTTACAGGATGGCTACACCTTC
TRBJ2-2,-,-,TRBV5-1,CASSLEVPGPPNTGELFF,TGCGCCAGCAGCTTGGAGGTGCCAGGCCCCCCGAACACCGGGGAGCTGTTTTTT
TRBJ2-7,-,-,TRBV30,CASSRLLTYEQYF,TGTGCCAGTTCCAGACTTCTAACCTACGAGCAGTACTTC
TRBJ1-2,-,-,TRBV27,CASSFDSTGFHGYTF,TGTGCCAGCAGTTTCGACAGCACAGGGTTTCATGGCTACACCTTC
TRBJ1-1,once,-,TRBV4-3,CASREGQNTEAFF,TGCGCCAGCAGAGAAGGACAAAACACTGAAGCTTTCTTT
TRBJ2-7,many,-,TRBV12-2,CASRSCLRQYF,TGTGCAAGTCGCTCCTGTCTGAGGCAGTACTTC
TRBJ1-2,-,-,TRBV5-5,CASSLVQATYNYGYTF,TGTGCCAGCAGCTTGGTGCAGGCAACTTATAACTATGGCTACACCTTC
TRBJ2-3,-,TRBD2,TRBV30,CAWSGGGGITDTQYF,TGTGCCTGGAGTGGGGGCGGGGGGATCACAGATACGCAGTATTTT
TRBJ1-2,-,-,TRBV2,CASSVQGTSYTF,TGTGCCAGCAGTGTACAGGGAACCAGCTACACCTTC
TRBJ1-5,-,TRBD1,TRBV10-3,CAIRDRSDQPQHF,TGTGCCATCAGGGACAGGTCAGATCAGCCCCAGCATTTT
TRBJ1-4,-,TRBD1,TRBV7-8,CASSLGAPGQTNEKLFF,TGTGCCAGCAGCTTAGGGGCTCCGGGACAGACAAATGAAAAACTGTTTTTT
TRBJ2-3,-,TRBD1,TRBV6-4,CASSDKPGTGGKDTQYF,TGTGCCAGCAGTGACAAACCCGGGACAGGGGGCAAAGATACGCAGTATTTT
TRBJ2-1,-,TRBD2,TRBV7-9,CASRGKTSGESSYNEQFF,TGTGCCAGCAGAGGGAAGACTAGCGGGGAGAGCTCCTACAATGAGCAGTTCTTC
TRBJ1-6,-,-,TRBV25-1,CAGGGSYNSPLHF,TGTGCAGGAGGAGGGTCCTATAATTCACCCCTCCACTTT
TRBJ1-1,-,-,TRBV20-1,CSASGRGFEAFF,TGCAGTGCTAGTGGTCGCGGGTTTGAAGCTTTCTTT
TRBJ1-5,-,-,TRBV6-5,CASSREGQPQHF,TGTGCCAGCAGCAGGGAGGGGCAGCCCCAGCATTTT
TRBJ2-7,-,-,TRBV5-1,CASSLQGGLNTDEQYF,TGCGCCAGCAGCTTACAGGGCGGGTTGAATACGGACGAGCAGTACTTC
TRBJ1-1,-,-,TRBV5-5,CASSLGQLMGTEAFF,TGTGCCAGCAGCTTGGGACAGCTAATGGGCACTGAAGCTTTCTTT
TRBJ1-1,-,TRBD1,TRBV11-2,CASSLGTGFELKEAFF,TGTGCCAGCAGCTTGGGGACAGGGTTTGAACTCAAAGAAGCTTTCTTT
TRBJ2-1,-,TRBD2,TRBV25-1,CASSEGLAAYNEQFF,TGTGCCAGCAGTGAGGGACTAGCAGCCTACAATGAGCAGTTCTTC
TRBJ2-1,-,-,TRBV7-9,CASTDTGGDEQFF,TGTGCCAGCACCGATACGGGGGGCGATGAGCAGTTCTTC
TRBJ1-2,-,-,TRBV4-1,CASSQVGSLGGYTF,TGCGCCAGCAGCCAAGTGGGCTCGCTTGGAGGCTACACCTTC
TRBJ1-5,-,TRBD1,TRBV10-2,CASRATRDRSSNQPQHF,TGCGCCAGCAGAGCTACCCGGGACAGGTCAAGCAATCAGCCCCAGCATTTT
TRBJ2-1,-,TRBD2,TRBV11-2,CASSFVAGGPSEQFF,TGTGCCAGCAGCTTCGTAGCGGGGGGGCCGAGTGAGCAGTTCTTC
TRBJ1-3,few,-,TRBV18,CASSPARVAAGNTIYF,TGTGCCAGCTCACCGGCTAGAGTGGCAGCCGGAAACACCATATATTTT
TRBJ1-3,once,-,TRBV6-5,CASSYVSGGGNTIYF,TGTGCCAGCAGTTACGTGAGCGGGGGGGGAAACACCATATATTTT
TRBJ2-4,once,TRBD1,TRBV4-1,CASSQEGDRRWIKNIQYF,TGCGCCAGCAGCCAAGAGGGGGACAGGAGGTGGATTAAAAACATTCAGTACTTC
TRBJ2-3,-,TRBD2,TRBV7-2,CASSLSIAGGPSGDTQYF,TGTGCCAGCAGCTTATCTATAGCGGGGGGACCCTCGGGGGATACGCAGTATTTT
TRBJ2-2,-,TRBD2,TRBV20-1,CSASRLAGGLAGELFF,TGCAGTGCTAGTAGGCTAGCGGGGGGGCTCGCCGGGGAGCTGTTTTTT
TRBJ1-2,once,-,TRBV7-9,CASSPGSIGYTF,TGTGCCAGCAGCCCCGGTTCAATTGGCTACACCTTC
TRBJ2-3,-,-,TRBV5-1,CASSPRTDHPSTDTQYF,TGCGCCAGCAGCCCCAGGACAGACCACCCCAGCACAGATACGCAGTATTTT
TRBJ2-2,-,TRBD1,TRBV7-8,CASSLRPGGYAGELFF,TGTGCCAGCAGCCTCCGTCCAGGGGGCTACGCCGGGGAGCTGTTTTTT
TRBJ1-1,-,TRBD1,TRBV10-3,CAIKPDRDTEAFF,TGTGCCATCAAACCCGACAGGGACACTGAAGCTTTCTTT
TRBJ2-7,-,TRBD1,TRBV9,CASSPRGQGFNEQYF,TGTGCCAGCAGCCCTCGGGGACAGGGTTTCAACGAGCAGTACTTC
TRBJ2-7,-,TRBD1,TRBV27,CASSFTGTGVPEQYF,TGTGCCAGCAGTTTTACCGGGACAGGGGTCCCCGAGCAGTACTTC
TRBJ1-4,-,-,TRBV6-5,CASKPLATNEKLFF,TGTGCCAGCAAACCACTTGCAACTAATGAAAAACTGTTTTTT
TRBJ1-2,-,-,TRBV5-1,CASRHRYGYTF,TGCGCCAGCCGACACCGGTATGGCTACACCTTC
TRBJ2-1,many,-,TRBV12-5,CASSDGSPYNEQFF,TGTGCTAGTTCGGATGGTAGCCCCTACAATGAGCAGTTCTTC
TRBJ2-1,-,TRBD1,TRBV10-3,CAISAVGTGGNNEQFF,TGTGCCATCAGTGCTGTGGGGACAGGGGGCAACAATGAGCAGTTCTTC
TRBJ1-6,-,TRBD1,TRBV14,CASSLRQGLSSPLHF,TGTGCCAGCAGCCTTCGACAGGGACTTTCTTCACCCCTCCACTTT
TRBJ2-7,-,-,TRBV2,CASKSGTTSYEQYF,TGTGCCAGCAAGTCGGGGACAACAAGCTACGAGCAGTACTTC
TRBJ1-2,-,TRBD1,TRBV19,CASSISEGTGALGYTF,TGTGCCAGTAGTATATCTGAAGGGACAGGGGCTCTTGGCTACACCTTC
TRBJ2-7,-,TRBD2,TRBV6-5,CASSYSSGAAYEQYF,TGTGCCAGCAGTTATTCCAGCGGGGCCGCCTACGAGCAGTACTTC
TRBJ2-5,once,TRBD1,TRBV7-2,CASSPEGARMETQYF,TGTGCCAGCAGCCCAGAGGGGGCGCGGATGGAGACCCAGTACTTC
TRBJ2-5,-,-,TRBV12-3/TRBV12-4,CASSPQGETQYF,TGTGCCAGCAGTCCCCAGGGGGAGACCCAGTACTTC
TRBJ2-1,-,TRBD1,TRBV30,CAWSEGASKGEQFF,TGTGCCTGGAGTGAGGGGGCTAGCAAGGGTGAGCAGTTCTTC
TRBJ1-3,few,TRBD1,TRBV9,CASSVEQGAENTIYF,TGTGCCAGCAGCGTAGAACAGGGGGCGGAAAACACCATATATTTT
TRBJ1-1,-,-,TRBV13,CASSPPGGTEAFF,TGTGCCAGCAGCCCCCCTGGGGGGACTGAAGCTTTCTTT
TRBJ2-7,-,-,TRBV10-3,CAISTGSEQYF,TGTGCCATCAGCACAGGGTCCGAGCAGTACTTC
TRBJ2-5,-,-,TRBV27,CASSSGETQYF,TGTGCCAGCAGTAGCGGCGAGACCCAGTACTTC